The 4 T cell receptor beta chains reported below all come from one sample, sequenced in a study of T-cell memory formation after mild COVID-19. TCRdb re-derived calls from the 5' RACE reads in MiXCR, one entry per CDR3 protein. The sample carries about 470,000 distinct CDR3 sequences, around 25% recorded once. The sample comprised PBMCs or a T cell subset sorted from them (not recorded which). The source of these receptors is an adult woman who had mild COVID-19 (a few samples of this study predate the infection). Cell type and time point are not known.

This clonotype showed up just a few times. The CDR3 region is CASSWAQRETQYF. CDR3 coding DNA: TGTGCCAGCAGTTGGGCCCAACGGGAGACCCAGTACTTC. The chain has TRBV12-3 or TRBV12-4 and TRBJ2-5, with D unresolved. The CDR3 is 13 residues long. V was trimmed by 4 bases and J by 5 bases, leaving 11 bases between them.

This chain uses TRBV5-1 with TRBJ1-3; D is unresolved. The CDR3 extends over 15 amino acids. Trimming took 3 bases from V and 1 from J, leaving 11 bases between them. The germline gives CDR1 SGHRS, CDR2 YFSETQ. The CDR3 bases are TGCGCCAGCAGCTCGGACCTATTATCTGGAAACACCATATATTTT. It codes for CASSSDLLSGNTIYF.

V and J are TRBV5-1 and TRBJ2-5; maybe TRBD2 (7 bases). The CDR3 extends over 15 amino acids. Deletions cut 2 bases from V and 5 bases from J, with 16 bases between. CDR1 and CDR2 from the germline V gene are SGHRS and YFSETQ. This chain's CDR3 is CASSFNTGGRETQYF. CDR3 bases: TGCGCCAGCAGCTTTAATACGGGGGGCCGGGAGACCCAGTACTTC.

V usage is TRBV7-2 and J usage is TRBJ2-1; D possibly uses TRBD1 or TRBD2 (6 bases each). The germline CDR1 and CDR2 sequences are SGHTA and FQGNSA. The germline V and J ends were trimmed by 3 bases and 0 bases, with 21 bases remaining between them. The CDR3 totals 19 residues. The CDR3 bases are TGTGCCAGCAGCTTTATTTTAAGGGGGGTCCTTAGCTCCTACAATGAGCAGTTCTTC. This sequence encodes CASSFILRGVLSSYNEQFF.